This T cell receptor (beta chain) was profiled in a study of T cell responses to AZD1222 COVID-19 vaccine. Some clones are missing from TCRdb's copy, which holds only in-frame ones; the method was immunoSEQ multiplex PCR. The sample lists under 170,000 clones, roughly 94% occurring once. The J segment lost 6 bases and the V segment lost 5 bases, leaving 5 bases of the junction unmatched. The V gene's germline CDR1 is SGHTA and CDR2 FQGTGA. The CDR3 spans 13 residues. This receptor was taken from an adult in good health. The V gene is TRBV7-3, the J gene TRBJ1-1, with 8 positions matching TRBD1. This specimen was peripheral blood, taken on day 0 of AZD1222 vaccination. In nucleotides, the CDR3 is TGTGCCAGCAGCCCACAGGGGGGTTCTGAAGCTTTCTTT. As protein: CASSPQGGSEAFF.